The clone carrying this T cell receptor beta chain was seen once. In this CDR3 the conserved last residue, phenylalanine or tryptophan, is missing, so a read error is likely. Researchers used genomic DNA as the template to profile TCR beta VDJ and CDR3. TCRdb redid the calling of the reads with MiXCR, one entry per CDR3 protein. The sample holds around 150,000 distinct CDR3 sequences, 71% seen once. By flow cytometry, patients selected for sequencing had shown an expansion of CD8+CD57+ cells. Trimming shortened V by 5 bases and J by 3 bases, and 15 bases separated the two germline ends. Per the germline V gene, CDR1 is KGHDR and CDR2 is SFDVKD. This CDR3 contains 15 residues. This entry belongs to a study of CD8+CD57+ T cells in acquired aplastic anemia.

This rearrangement joins TRBV24-1 to TRBJ2-5; TRBD1 is a possible D gene (6 bases). Material: sorted CD4+, CD8+, or CD8+CD57+ T cells (not recorded which) from PBMCs. This TCR came from a human donor with aplastic anemia. The CDR3: CATSGTPGQEETQYL. CDR3 nucleotides: TGTGCCACCAGTGGAACTCCGGGACAAGAAGAGACCCAGTACCTC.